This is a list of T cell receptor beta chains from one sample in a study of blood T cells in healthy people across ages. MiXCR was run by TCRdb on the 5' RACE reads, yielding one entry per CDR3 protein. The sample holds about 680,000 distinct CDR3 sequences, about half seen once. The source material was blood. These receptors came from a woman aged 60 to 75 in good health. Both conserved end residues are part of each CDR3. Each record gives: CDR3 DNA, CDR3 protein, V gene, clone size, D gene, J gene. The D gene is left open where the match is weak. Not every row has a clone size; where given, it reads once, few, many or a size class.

cdr3_nt: TGTGCCAGCAGCCATGTCCAAGAGACCCAGTACTTC; cdr3_aa: CASSHVQETQYF; v_call: TRBV3-1; clone_size: few; d_call: -; j_call: TRBJ2-5
cdr3_nt: TGTGCCAGCAGCGTAGCTTCTTCCGGCATTCAGTACTTC; cdr3_aa: CASSVASSGIQYF; v_call: TRBV9; clone_size: few; d_call: -; j_call: TRBJ2-4
cdr3_nt: TGCAGTGCTAAAGGAGTAGCGGGAGGCCCCACAGATACGCAGTATTTT; cdr3_aa: CSAKGVAGGPTDTQYF; v_call: TRBV20-1; clone_size: -; d_call: TRBD2; j_call: TRBJ2-3
cdr3_nt: TGTGCCAGCAGGTTTAGCTTGAACACTGAAGCTTTCTTT; cdr3_aa: CASRFSLNTEAFF; v_call: TRBV28; clone_size: -; d_call: -; j_call: TRBJ1-1
cdr3_nt: TGTGCCAGCAGCCGGAATAGCAATCAGCCCCAGCATTTT; cdr3_aa: CASSRNSNQPQHF; v_call: TRBV14; clone_size: many; d_call: -; j_call: TRBJ1-5
cdr3_nt: TGCGCCAGCAGCTTAACGGACGGGTATGAAAAACTGTTTTTT; cdr3_aa: CASSLTDGYEKLFF; v_call: TRBV5-1; clone_size: few; d_call: -; j_call: TRBJ1-4
cdr3_nt: TGCAGCGTTGGGGTGATAGGGGGAGTCGGAAACATTCAGTACTTC; cdr3_aa: CSVGVIGGVGNIQYF; v_call: TRBV29-1; clone_size: many; d_call: -; j_call: TRBJ2-4
cdr3_nt: TGTGCCAGCAGCTCCCCCCGGCAGGGGGAGACTGAAGCTTTCTTT; cdr3_aa: CASSSPRQGETEAFF; v_call: TRBV7-9; clone_size: few; d_call: TRBD1; j_call: TRBJ1-1
cdr3_nt: TGCAGTGCTGGCCCCTCCCGGGGGGCCAAGACCCAGTACTTC; cdr3_aa: CSAGPSRGAKTQYF; v_call: TRBV20-1; clone_size: -; d_call: -; j_call: TRBJ2-5
cdr3_nt: TGTGCCAGCAGCGCAGGACAGCCCAATGAGCAGTTCTTC; cdr3_aa: CASSAGQPNEQFF; v_call: TRBV7-2; clone_size: -; d_call: -; j_call: TRBJ2-1
cdr3_nt: TGTGCCAGCATCTCGACAGATTTCGGTACAGATACGCAGTATTTT; cdr3_aa: CASISTDFGTDTQYF; v_call: TRBV27; clone_size: -; d_call: -; j_call: TRBJ2-3
cdr3_nt: TGTGCCAGCAGCTTGAGTATCAGGGGGCGCGGAGTCACCACCAGGGAGACCCAGTACTTC; cdr3_aa: CASSLSIRGRGVTTRETQYF; v_call: TRBV7-9; clone_size: few; d_call: TRBD1; j_call: TRBJ2-5
cdr3_nt: TGCAGCGTTGACCACTCACGAGGGACCCAGTACTTC; cdr3_aa: CSVDHSRGTQYF; v_call: TRBV29-1; clone_size: -; d_call: -; j_call: TRBJ2-5
cdr3_nt: TGCAGTGCTAGAGTCGGGACTAGCGCCTACGAGCAGTACTTC; cdr3_aa: CSARVGTSAYEQYF; v_call: TRBV20-1; clone_size: few; d_call: TRBD2; j_call: TRBJ2-7
cdr3_nt: TGTGCCAGCAAAGATGTGGAGACAGGGGTGTTCTTCGGACTAGCGGCTTACAATGAGCAGTTCTTC; cdr3_aa: CASKDVETGVFFGLAAYNEQFF; v_call: TRBV6-1; clone_size: -; d_call: TRBD2; j_call: TRBJ2-1
cdr3_nt: TGTGCCAGCAGCCGAACAGTCAATCAGCCCCAGCATTTT; cdr3_aa: CASSRTVNQPQHF; v_call: TRBV7-2; clone_size: -; d_call: -; j_call: TRBJ1-5
cdr3_nt: TGCAGTGTCCCCCGAGCGGGAGACTACGAGCAGTACTTC; cdr3_aa: CSVPRAGDYEQYF; v_call: TRBV20-1; clone_size: few; d_call: TRBD2; j_call: TRBJ2-7
cdr3_nt: TGTGCCAGCAGCCCCATGGATACGCAGTATTTT; cdr3_aa: CASSPMDTQYF; v_call: TRBV7-2; clone_size: -; d_call: -; j_call: TRBJ2-3
cdr3_nt: TGTGCCGGCAGCTTCACAGGGAGCACTGAAGCTTTCTTT; cdr3_aa: CAGSFTGSTEAFF; v_call: TRBV9; clone_size: -; d_call: -; j_call: TRBJ1-1
cdr3_nt: TGCGCCAGCAGCCCGGACAGGCCGAATTCACCCCTCCACTTT; cdr3_aa: CASSPDRPNSPLHF; v_call: TRBV5-1; clone_size: -; d_call: TRBD1; j_call: TRBJ1-6
cdr3_nt: TGTGCCAGCAGTTACCAACTAGCCTCCGAGCAGTACTTC; cdr3_aa: CASSYQLASEQYF; v_call: TRBV6-2/TRBV6-3; clone_size: -; d_call: -; j_call: TRBJ2-7
cdr3_nt: TGTGCCAGCAGTACCCCGGGCGGAAACACTGAAGCTTTCTTT; cdr3_aa: CASSTPGGNTEAFF; v_call: TRBV28; clone_size: -; d_call: -; j_call: TRBJ1-1
cdr3_nt: TGTGCCAGCAGTGAAAACGGGGGAGGGATGAACACTGAAGCTTTCTTT; cdr3_aa: CASSENGGGMNTEAFF; v_call: TRBV7-8; clone_size: few; d_call: -; j_call: TRBJ1-1
cdr3_nt: TGTGCCAGCAGCTACCTAGCGGGTATCCGCTCCTACAATGAGCAGTTCTTC; cdr3_aa: CASSYLAGIRSYNEQFF; v_call: TRBV9; clone_size: -; d_call: TRBD2; j_call: TRBJ2-1
cdr3_nt: TGTGCCAGCAGCCGGAGGGGTGGGGGACTAGCTTTCGACTACGAGCAGTACTTC; cdr3_aa: CASSRRGGGLAFDYEQYF; v_call: TRBV5-5; clone_size: few; d_call: TRBD2; j_call: TRBJ2-7
cdr3_nt: TGCGCCAGCAGCTTGGGACTAGCGTTCGACAATGAGCAGTTCTTC; cdr3_aa: CASSLGLAFDNEQFF; v_call: TRBV5-1; clone_size: -; d_call: TRBD2; j_call: TRBJ2-1
cdr3_nt: TGCAGTGCTAGCCGACCGGGACAGGGGTTCGGGAATGAGCAGTTCTTC; cdr3_aa: CSASRPGQGFGNEQFF; v_call: TRBV20-1; clone_size: -; d_call: TRBD1; j_call: TRBJ2-1
cdr3_nt: TGTGCCAGCAGTTCCCTCGGGACTGGGTTCGACGAGCAGTACTTC; cdr3_aa: CASSSLGTGFDEQYF; v_call: TRBV27; clone_size: -; d_call: -; j_call: TRBJ2-7
cdr3_nt: TGTGCCAGCAGCCAAGATCTTGAGGGGCCGGGGAACACTGAAGCTTTCTTT; cdr3_aa: CASSQDLEGPGNTEAFF; v_call: TRBV4-2; clone_size: few; d_call: -; j_call: TRBJ1-1
cdr3_nt: TGTGCCAGCAGTGAGCGTTTTCTTGAGCAGTTCTTC; cdr3_aa: CASSERFLEQFF; v_call: TRBV6-1; clone_size: -; d_call: -; j_call: TRBJ2-1
cdr3_nt: TGTGCCAGCAGTTACAGACTCACTGAAGCTTTCTTT; cdr3_aa: CASSYRLTEAFF; v_call: TRBV12-3/TRBV12-4; clone_size: -; d_call: -; j_call: TRBJ1-1
cdr3_nt: TGTGCCAGCAGCATTATCTTGACTAGCGAGGTCAATGAGCAGTTCTTC; cdr3_aa: CASSIILTSEVNEQFF; v_call: TRBV9; clone_size: -; d_call: TRBD2; j_call: TRBJ2-1
cdr3_nt: TGTGCCAGCAGTTTAGTAGGTATCGAGACCCAGTACTTC; cdr3_aa: CASSLVGIETQYF; v_call: TRBV12-3/TRBV12-4; clone_size: few; d_call: -; j_call: TRBJ2-5
cdr3_nt: TGTGCCAGCAGCCAAGGCGTGGGCCACACCTTC; cdr3_aa: CASSQGVGHTF; v_call: TRBV3-1; clone_size: -; d_call: -; j_call: TRBJ1-2
cdr3_nt: TGTGCCAGCAGCTTACACGTCACGACTAGACACAATGAGCAGTTCTTC; cdr3_aa: CASSLHVTTRHNEQFF; v_call: TRBV9; clone_size: -; d_call: -; j_call: TRBJ2-1
cdr3_nt: TGCGCCAGCAGCCAACAACCGGGACAGGGTTCGGGCGAGCAGTACTTC; cdr3_aa: CASSQQPGQGSGEQYF; v_call: TRBV4-3; clone_size: few; d_call: TRBD1; j_call: TRBJ2-7
cdr3_nt: TGTGCCAGCAGTGAAGCTGGCCAGTGGACTGAAGCTTTCTTT; cdr3_aa: CASSEAGQWTEAFF; v_call: TRBV2; clone_size: -; d_call: -; j_call: TRBJ1-1
cdr3_nt: TGTGCCAGCTCACCCCCATCCCGGACGCCGGACAATGAGCAGTTCTTC; cdr3_aa: CASSPPSRTPDNEQFF; v_call: TRBV18; clone_size: -; d_call: -; j_call: TRBJ2-1